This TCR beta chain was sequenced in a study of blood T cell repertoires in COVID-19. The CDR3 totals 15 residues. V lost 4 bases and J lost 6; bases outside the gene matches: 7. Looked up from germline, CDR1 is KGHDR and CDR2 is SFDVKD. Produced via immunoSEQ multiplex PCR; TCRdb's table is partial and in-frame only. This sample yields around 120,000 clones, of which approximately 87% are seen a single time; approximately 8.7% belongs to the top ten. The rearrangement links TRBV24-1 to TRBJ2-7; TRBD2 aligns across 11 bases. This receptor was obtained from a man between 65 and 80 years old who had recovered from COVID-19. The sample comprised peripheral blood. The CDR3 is CATSDTTSGSSEQYF. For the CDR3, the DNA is TGTGCCACCAGTGACACCACTAGCGGGAGTTCCGAGCAGTACTTC.